Sequencing of this T cell receptor (beta chain) was carried out in a study of shared clonotypes between healthy human individuals. In the study overall: A donor's plate count was three for CD4 naive and three for CD4 memory; CD8 naive had two and CD8 memory one. Broader study findings: Limited genetic and exposure-history diversity came from having few donors. Blood was the sole source, and tissue repertoires probably differ.

Naive CD45RA+ and memory CD45RA-negative subsets were split from CD4+ cells. Notes on this clone: The target antigen is unknown.

Measured with immunoSEQ multiplex PCR; TCRdb has only the in-frame clones, and not every one. The sample carries about 2.3 million clones, just over 90% recorded once. This receptor was identified in a man younger than 35 in good health. Some clones in this sample may be carry-over from other donors' samples. The material sequenced was naive CD4+ T cells from PBMCs. As for subset: CD45RA+ positively selected.

In nucleotides, the CDR3 is TGTGCCAGCAGGGGACAAGCGGGAGGGCCCCCAGATACGCAGTATTTT. Its protein is CASRGQAGGPPDTQYF. The chain combines TRBV5-4 with TRBJ2-3; 10 bases fit TRBD2. Germline trimming cut 5 bases from V and 4 bases from J; bases unmatched to any gene: 10. The CDR3 has 16 amino acids. Germline CDR1 SGHNT, CDR2 YYREEE (reference sequence). Together with reference TRBV5-4 and TRBJ2-3, the CDR3 gives the full variable domain: ETGVTQSPTHLIKTRGQQVTLRCSSQSGHNTVSWYQQALGQGPQFIFQYYREEENGRGNFPPRFSGLQFPNYSSELNVNALELDDSALYLCASRGQAGGPPDTQYFGPGTRLTVL.